This T cell receptor (beta chain) was profiled in a study of blood T cell repertoires in COVID-19. In the study overall: The United States, Italy and Spain supplied acute and convalescent COVID-19 samples. The cDNA or gDNA used as material had been derived from T cells, B-cell-depleted T cells, or PBMCs.

Authors' analysis steps: By means of reference gene primer amplification, nucleated cell counts were estimated. The repertoire was sequenced with immunoSEQ multiplex PCR; TCRdb's copy has only in-frame clones and lacks some. D and trimming were read from the DNA, whereas the V and J calls and clone size are those reported in that table. The sample has fewer than 450,000 clones, around nine tenths seen once. V was shortened by 4 bases and J by 1 base, with 14 bases between the two germline ends. Germline CDR1 SGHRS, CDR2 YFSETQ. The CDR3 contains 15 residues. During active infection, Seattle patients enrolled and were then monitored through disease.

This chain uses TRBV5-1 with TRBJ1-1; the D gene is possibly TRBD1 (6 bases). Sequences were obtained from peripheral blood. This receptor was obtained from a woman between 65 and 79 years old with COVID-19, enrolled during active disease. Written as DNA, the CDR3 is TGCGCCAGCAGCCTCCAGACAGGAGGGAACACTGAAGCTTTCTTT. This gives the protein CASSLQTGGNTEAFF.